A single sample gave rise to the 18 T cell receptor beta chains below, sequenced in a study of tumor and adjacent non-tumor tissue in lung cancer. This sample's RNA came from whole unsorted tissue. Three rounds of nested PCR, following a modified ARM-PCR protocol, produced the TCRbeta library. Via MiXCR, TCRdb re-called the multiplex PCR reads, giving one row per CDR3 protein. The table lists approximately 79,000 distinct CDR3 sequences, about 61% of them singletons. The sample was lung tumor tissue. The receptors shown here come from a man between 65 and 85 years old with non-small cell lung cancer.

In its sample, this clonotype was seen a few times. This rearrangement joins TRBV2 to TRBJ2-1; TRBD2 agrees at 7 bases. V lost 1 base to trimming and J lost 8 bases; unmatched junction nucleotides: 5. CDR1 is SNHLY and CDR2 is FYNNEI in the germline V gene. The CDR3 totals 14 residues. CDR3 region: CASSEGGSVYEQFF. In DNA form, the CDR3 reads TGTGCCAGCAGTGAAGGCGGGAGCGTCTATGAGCAGTTCTTC.

Concerning this clonotype: Since a much larger clone is just one base distant, this may be a read error. This chain connects TRBV6-1 to TRBJ2-4; D could derive from TRBD1 or TRBD2 (5 bases each). The V gene's germline CDR1 is MNHNS and CDR2 SASEGT. The CDR3 consists of 13 residues. CDR3 region: CANSGTAKNIQYF. The DNA for the CDR3 is TGTGCCAACAGTGGGACAGCCAAAAACATTCAGTACTTC.

About this clonotype itself: An end of the junction does not agree with germline; a read error may underlie this. This chain uses TRBV6-1 with TRBJ2-7, with TRBD1 identical over 8 bases. CDR1 and CDR2 from the germline V gene are MNHNS and SASEGT. The CDR3 loop spans 14 amino acids. The DNA of the CDR3 is TGTGTCAGCAGGGGGCGACGGGGAGGCTACGAGCAGTACTTC. Its protein is CVSRGRRGGYEQYF.

This clonotype was seen at least ten times. The J gene is TRBJ2-5, the V gene TRBV6-2 or TRBV6-3; D tentatively fits TRBD1 or TRBD2 (6 bases each). The germline CDR1 and CDR2 sequences are MNHEY and SVGEGT. The CDR3 consists of 15 residues. V lost 2 bases to trimming and J lost 3 bases, with 13 bases between them. Here the CDR3 reads CASSYGGRGKETQYF. CDR3 nucleotide sequence: TGTGCCAGCAGTTACGGGGGCCGGGGGAAAGAGACCCAGTACTTC.

This rearrangement joins TRBV28 to TRBJ1-1, with D tentatively TRBD1 (5 bases). V was pared by 3 bases and J by 3 bases, with 14 bases between. Per the germline V gene, CDR1 is MDHEN and CDR2 is SYDVKM. The CDR3 is made up of 15 amino acids. CDR3 in DNA: TGTGCCAGCAGTTTCTGGAAGGGGCCCGACACTGAAGCTTTCTTT. Amino acid sequence: CASSFWKGPDTEAFF.

Notes on this clonotype: At one end the junction does not follow the germline gene, possibly because of a read error. The chain recombines TRBV5-6 with TRBJ2-7; 7 bases match TRBD2. CDR1 is SGHDT and CDR2 is YYEEEE in the germline V gene. The CDR3 is 17 amino acids. CDR3 loop: CVSSPPLEGGISYEQYF. CDR3 nucleotides: TGTGTCAGCAGCCCCCCTCTAGAGGGAGGGATCTCCTACGAGCAGTACTTC.

In this sample, this clonotype turned up a few times. The junction differs from germline at one of its ends, possibly a read error. This rearrangement joins TRBV11-2 to TRBJ2-7; D is perhaps TRBD2 (9 bases). The CDR3 consists of 16 residues. Germline CDR1 reads SGHAT; CDR2 reads FQNNGV. The CDR3 DNA reads as TGTACCAGCAGCCCCAGGGGGCGGGGGGGTTCTTACGAGCAGTACTTC. Amino acids: CTSSPRGRGGSYEQYF.

A word on this clonotype: The junction and the germline gene differ at one end; a read error may be behind it. The chain links TRBV11-1 to TRBJ2-7; possibly TRBD1 or TRBD2 for D (5 bases each). Germline V gene lookup returns CDR1 SGHAT and CDR2 FQDESV (reference sequence). This CDR3 has 16 residues. CDR3 protein: CASSSPGTDSSYKQYF. In DNA form, the CDR3 reads TGTGCCAGCAGCTCCCCTGGGACCGATAGCTCCTACAAGCAGTATTTC.

This clonotype showed up just a few times. J is TRBJ2-3 and V is TRBV7-9; D is undetermined. The CDR3 runs to 14 residues. Germline V CDR1 and CDR2: SEHNR, FQNEAQ (reference sequence). The V end lost 3 bases, the J end lost 3 bases, and 10 bases lay between the germline ends. Here the CDR3 reads CASSLSTITDTQYF. As DNA, the CDR3 is TGTGCCAGCAGCTTGTCGACGATAACAGATACGCAGTATTTT.

This clonotype was counted between two and nine times. The junction shows a germline mismatch at one end, possibly a read error. The chain uses TRBV11-2 and TRBJ2-1; TRBD1 might be the D (5 bases). In germline, CDR1 is SGHAT, CDR2 FQNNGV. The CDR3 is made up of 13 amino acids. CDR3 nucleotides: TGTGCCGGGGCCCCGGCCGTGGTCGGTGAGCAGATCTTC. It yields the protein CAGAPAVVGEQIF.

Many counts were recorded for this clonotype. The gene calls are TRBV29-1 and TRBJ2-5; no clear D gene. There are 14 residues in the CDR3. Per germline, CDR1 SQVTM and CDR2 ANQGSEA. Trimming left V 8 bases short and J 3 bases short, with 19 bases between. This CDR3 is CSTRRRAIEETQYF. The CDR3 DNA sequence: TGCAGCACAAGGCGCCGGGCCATAGAAGAGACCCAGTACTTC.

The chain is built from TRBV2 and TRBJ1-1, with 8 nucleotides matching TRBD1. V lost 7 bases to trimming and J lost 5 bases; unmatched junction nucleotides: 6. The CDR3 has 13 residues. Germline CDR1 SNHLY, CDR2 FYNNEI. CDR3 sequence: CASKTGVGTEAFF. CDR3 bases: TGTGCCAGCAAGACAGGGGTAGGGACTGAAGCTTTCTTT.

Notes on this clonotype: One end of the junction varies from germline; a read error may be responsible. The chain couples TRBV12-5 to TRBJ2-5; D is possibly TRBD2 (6 bases). CDR1 and CDR2 from the germline V gene are LGHNT and FRNRAP. This CDR3 has 15 residues. The chain's CDR3 is CVSGRGRALQETQYF. In nucleotides, the CDR3 is TGTGTTAGTGGCCGGGGGAGAGCACTACAGGAGACCCAGTACTTC.

This clonotype has a handful of counts. This chain links TRBV30 with TRBJ1-5; D is unclear. The CDR3 consists of 16 residues. The ends were cut back, 0 bases at V and 2 bases at J, with 14 bases in the middle. Germline V lookup: CDR1 GTSNPN, CDR2 SVGIG (reference sequence). CDR3: CAWSVRGRFGNQPQHF. CDR3 nucleotides: TGTGCCTGGAGTGTACGAGGGAGGTTTGGCAATCAGCCCCAGCATTTT.

This clonotype occurred a few times. V is TRBV28 and J is TRBJ2-2; unclear D gene. The CDR3 spans 13 residues. The germline CDR1 and CDR2 sequences are MDHEN and SYDVKM. V lost 8 bases and J lost 7, with 14 bases in between. The CDR3 here is CASGRAWGGELFF. In DNA form, the CDR3 reads TGTGCCAGCGGTCGGGCATGGGGCGGGGAGCTGTTTTTT.

The J gene is TRBJ1-1, the V gene TRBV5-4, with no clear D. Germline-derived CDR1 and CDR2 are SGHNT and YYREEE (reference sequence). This CDR3 is built from 15 residues. V lost 4 bases to trimming and J lost 11 bases, with 24 bases between them. The CDR3 DNA is TGTGCCAGCAGCGAGATTGGATACTTGAACGTTGAGGCTTTCTTT. Its translation is CASSEIGYLNVEAFF.

This clonotype was counted only a few times. Given a much more abundant clone one base away, this may be a read error. The V call is TRBV6-1, the J call TRBJ2-4, with D perhaps matching TRBD1 (6 bases). The CDR3 loop spans 16 amino acids. CDR1 and CDR2 (germline): MNHNS, SASEGT. CDR3 nucleotides: TGTACCAGCACCAATCGCGGACAGTCGAAAGGTAACATTCAGTACTTC. Residues: CTSTNRGQSKGNIQYF.

Concerning this clonotype itself: The missing conserved phenylalanine or tryptophan at the end of this CDR3 makes a read error likely. V and J are TRBV12-3 or TRBV12-4 and TRBJ1-5, with TRBD1 as a possible D gene (6 bases). The CDR3 loop spans 14 amino acids. The CDR3 DNA sequence: TGTGTCAGCAGTTCAAGGGACAAACATCAGCCCCAGCATTTA. This encodes CVSSSRDKHQPQHL.